Given below is one TCR beta chain in context. With 6 bases removed from V and 4 bases from J, the gap between germline ends came to 15 bases. The CDR3 loop spans 15 amino acids. Germline lookup yields CDR1 MNHEY and CDR2 SVGAGI. These data originate in a study of Ad26.COV2.S vaccination and SARS-CoV-2 variants. Treatment described: over 15 received Ad26.COV2.S at low or high dose, single or two shots; about 5 received placebo; per-sample allocation not given. The study sampled participants on day 63 after the first vaccine or placebo injection. TCRdb keeps only in-frame clones here, not all; method: immunoSEQ multiplex PCR. The sample holds approximately 400,000 clones; about four fifths are singletons and the top ten take 7.4%.

J is TRBJ2-2 and V is TRBV6-5; the D gene is possibly TRBD2 (7 bases). This receptor was identified in a person between 18 and 65 years old who received the Ad26.COV2.S COVID-19 vaccine or a placebo. The starting material was peripheral blood, obtained in a trial of Ad26.COV2.S vaccine versus placebo. CDR3 bases: TGTGCCAGCAGAGGGGGGGCATTGGGCACCGGGGAGCTGTTTTTT. Residues: CASRGGALGTGELFF.